The clone carrying this T cell receptor beta chain was counted a few times. Its antigen remains unknown. These data are taken from a study of T cell repertoires in cytomegalovirus infection. The wider study: Through public TCR beta signatures, both CMV infection and matching HLA type were indicated.

The germline V and J ends were trimmed by 5 bases and 5 bases, with 13 bases remaining between them. The CDR3 is made up of 15 amino acids. CDR1 is MDHEN and CDR2 is SYDVKM in the germline V gene. TCRdb passed the reads through MiXCR, listing each CDR3 protein once. This sample carries hundreds of thousands of distinct CDR3 sequences, almost 30% of them seen once, and the ten largest clones take about 19%. This chain connects TRBV28 to TRBJ1-6; no reliable D call. The sample consisted of cultured PBMCs, taken from culture after CMV antigen stimulation. The sequence came from a human donor in good health (CMV status not recorded). Some clones in this sample may be carry-over from other donors' samples. This chain's CDR3 is CASSPPLGNNSPLHF. CDR3 nucleotide sequence: TGTGCCAGCAGTCCCCCCCTAGGGAATAATTCACCCCTCCACTTT.